The rows below give T cell receptor beta chains drawn from one sample of a study of blood T cell repertoires in COVID-19. Produced via immunoSEQ multiplex PCR; TCRdb's table is partial and in-frame only. The table has under 130,000 clones, approximately 82% seen once. Sequenced input: peripheral blood. The receptors originated from a woman older than 75 with acute or convalescent COVID-19. Both conserved end residues are part of each CDR3. Each record gives: V gene, D gene, J gene, clone size, CDR3 protein, CDR3 DNA. D genes are given only for firm matches. Some rows have no size entry. The others give once, few or many, or a class for an expanded clone.

TRBV29-1	.	TRBJ2-7	.	CSVVGGSSYEQYF	TGCAGCGTTGTTGGCGGAAGCTCCTACGAGCAGTACTTC
TRBV15	.	TRBJ1-5	few	CATSRDIRTLRFNQPQHF	TGTGCCACCAGCAGAGATATCCGAACCTTACGGTTTAATCAGCCCCAGCATTTT
TRBV5-6	TRBD2	TRBJ2-1	.	CASSLDGLAGRNNEQFF	TGTGCCAGCAGCTTGGACGGACTAGCGGGCCGCAATAATGAGCAGTTCTTC
TRBV5-4	.	TRBJ2-2	.	CASSFSSVPTGELFF	TGTGCCAGCAGCTTTTCTAGCGTACCCACCGGGGAGCTGTTTTTT
TRBV27	.	TRBJ2-4	.	CASSPRGGVAKNIQYF	TGTGCCAGCAGTCCCCGGGGTGGGGTGGCCAAAAACATTCAGTACTTC
TRBV10-2	.	TRBJ2-3	.	CASGSWGGSTDTQYF	TGCGCCAGCGGCAGTTGGGGCGGAAGCACAGATACGCAGTATTTT
TRBV29-1	.	TRBJ2-2	.	CSVGARARTGELFF	TGCAGCGTTGGTGCCAGGGCAAGGACCGGGGAGCTGTTTTTT
TRBV5-1	TRBD1	TRBJ1-1	.	CASSSTGRNTEAFF	TGCGCCAGCAGCTCGACAGGGCGGAACACTGAAGCTTTCTTT
TRBV11-2	.	TRBJ1-2	.	CASSFSGLGYGYTF	TGTGCCAGCAGCTTTTCAGGGCTGGGCTATGGCTACACCTTC
TRBV5-1	TRBD1	TRBJ2-2	.	CASSFYRGPDTGELFF	TGCGCCAGCAGCTTTTACAGGGGTCCCGACACCGGGGAGCTGTTTTTT
TRBV6-5	TRBD2	TRBJ2-1	.	CASSLAGVSGEQFF	TGTGCCAGCAGTTTAGCGGGAGTAAGTGGAGAGCAGTTCTTC
TRBV18	TRBD2	TRBJ2-1	.	CASSIPGLAGAGEQFF	TGTGCCAGCTCAATCCCGGGACTAGCGGGAGCGGGTGAGCAGTTCTTC
TRBV3-1/TRBV3-2	TRBD2	TRBJ2-5	.	CASSQGDYPRETQYF	TGTGCCAGCAGCCAAGGGGACTACCCTCGGGAGACCCAGTACTTC
TRBV2	.	TRBJ1-6	.	CASSTGKNNSPLHF	TGTGCCAGCAGTACCGGGAAAAATAATTCACCCCTCCACTTT
TRBV20-1	TRBD1	TRBJ1-2	.	CSASSRDRGYGYTF	TGCAGTGCTAGTAGCCGGGACAGGGGGTATGGCTACACCTTC
TRBV11-3	TRBD1	TRBJ1-1	.	CASSHRGLREAFF	TGTGCCAGCAGCCACAGGGGCTTAAGGGAAGCTTTCTTT
TRBV6-2/TRBV6-3	.	TRBJ2-5	.	CASSPSSPSGTQQETQYF	TGTGCCAGCAGCCCTTCCTCCCCCTCCGGGACACAGCAAGAGACCCAGTACTTC
TRBV5-1	TRBD2	TRBJ2-1	.	CASSSGLDPYNEQFF	TGCGCCAGCAGCTCAGGACTAGACCCCTACAATGAGCAGTTCTTC
TRBV18	.	TRBJ2-2	.	CASSPQMRKTSANTGELFF	TGTGCCAGCTCACCACAGATGAGGAAAACTAGTGCGAACACCGGGGAGCTGTTTTTT
TRBV5-1	.	TRBJ2-5	once	CASRSQGQIQETQYF	TGCGCCAGCAGGTCCCAGGGACAAATCCAAGAGACCCAGTACTTC
TRBV28	.	TRBJ2-5	.	CASSPSVGFAETQYF	TGTGCCAGCAGTCCCTCGGTCGGGTTCGCGGAGACCCAGTACTTC
TRBV5-6	.	TRBJ1-6	once	CASNNGPGYSPLHF	TGTGCCAGCAACAACGGACCGGGGTATTCACCCCTCCACTTT
TRBV13	TRBD2	TRBJ2-7	once	CASSPGLAGGLYEQYF	TGTGCCAGCAGCCCAGGACTAGCGGGAGGGCTCTACGAGCAGTACTTC
TRBV5-4	.	TRBJ2-3	.	CASSLSRGEDTQYF	TGTGCCAGCAGCTTAAGCAGGGGCGAAGATACGCAGTATTTT
TRBV13	.	TRBJ2-1	.	CASSPEGRANYNEQFF	TGTGCCAGCAGCCCGGAGGGCCGGGCGAATTACAATGAGCAGTTCTTC
TRBV7-2	TRBD2	TRBJ2-1	.	CASSLVWRGDNEQFF	TGTGCCAGCAGCTTAGTATGGCGGGGGGACAATGAGCAGTTCTTC
TRBV5-1	TRBD2	TRBJ2-2	once	CASSSTSGLGELFF	TGCGCCAGCAGCTCTACTAGCGGGCTCGGGGAGCTGTTTTTT
TRBV29-1	.	TRBJ2-1	.	CSVEAISEQFF	TGCAGCGTTGAGGCCATATCTGAGCAGTTCTTC
TRBV30	.	TRBJ1-1	.	CAWNRDLGTEAFF	TGTGCCTGGAACAGGGACCTCGGCACTGAAGCTTTCTTT
TRBV11-2	.	TRBJ2-1	.	CASSLLILASAFSNEQFF	TGTGCCAGCAGCTTACTCATTTTAGCTTCAGCCTTTTCTAATGAGCAGTTCTTC
TRBV7-8	TRBD1	TRBJ2-3	.	CASSLRDRGFFTDTQYF	TGTGCCAGCAGCTTAAGGGACAGGGGGTTCTTCACAGATACGCAGTATTTT
TRBV6-5	.	TRBJ1-2	.	CASMEFLRGYTF	TGTGCCAGCATGGAGTTTCTGAGAGGCTACACCTTC
TRBV19	.	TRBJ2-5	.	CASSIAGRTQYF	TGTGCCAGTAGTATAGCCGGTAGAACCCAGTACTTC
TRBV7-9	.	TRBJ2-7	.	CASSLDRGGDEQYF	TGTGCCAGCAGCTTAGACAGGGGAGGCGACGAGCAGTACTTC
TRBV24-1	.	TRBJ1-2	.	CATSDPAPGGGYTF	TGTGCCACCAGTGACCCCGCCCCTGGAGGAGGCTACACCTTC
TRBV19	TRBD1	TRBJ1-5	.	CATIDRADGNQPQHF	TGTGCCACCATAGACAGGGCCGATGGCAATCAGCCCCAGCATTTT
TRBV6-5	TRBD1	TRBJ2-2	.	CASSYWTGLGTGELFF	TGTGCCAGCAGTTACTGGACAGGGCTGGGCACCGGGGAGCTGTTTTTT
TRBV27	.	TRBJ1-2	.	CASSFAGDGYTF	TGTGCCAGCAGTTTCGCCGGTGATGGCTACACCTTC
TRBV5-1	TRBD1	TRBJ1-4	.	CASSATGDAKLFF	TGCGCCAGCAGCGCGACAGGGGATGCAAAACTGTTTTTT
TRBV2	.	TRBJ2-5	.	CASSGPGETQYF	TGTGCCAGCAGTGGCCCAGGAGAGACCCAGTACTTC
TRBV2	.	TRBJ2-1	.	CASNPESIYNEQFF	TGTGCCAGCAACCCGGAGTCCATTTACAATGAGCAGTTCTTC
TRBV7-6	TRBD1	TRBJ2-1	medium-sized	CASSPGTGPYNEQFF	TGTGCCAGCAGCCCCGGGACAGGGCCCTACAATGAGCAGTTCTTC
TRBV5-1	TRBD2	TRBJ2-1	.	CASSSGLAVYNEQFF	TGCGCCAGCAGCTCGGGACTAGCGGTGTACAATGAGCAGTTCTTC
TRBV19	.	TRBJ1-2	.	CASSIEPTPGYTF	TGTGCCAGTAGTATAGAGCCGACTCCTGGCTACACCTTC
TRBV6-2/TRBV6-3	TRBD2	TRBJ2-3	.	CASSPRLAGGPNTQYF	TGTGCCAGCAGTCCGCGACTAGCGGGAGGGCCAAATACGCAGTATTTT
TRBV28	.	TRBJ1-1	.	CASVRGWGAFF	TGTGCCAGTGTCAGGGGATGGGGAGCTTTCTTT
TRBV24-1	TRBD2	TRBJ2-7	.	CATSDRRTSGSEQYF	TGTGCCACCAGTGATCGGAGGACTAGCGGGAGCGAGCAGTACTTC
TRBV5-4	TRBD1	TRBJ2-1	few	CASSLDLTGGEQFF	TGTGCCAGCAGCCTTGATTTGACAGGGGGTGAGCAGTTCTTC
TRBV4-2	TRBD2	TRBJ2-5	.	CASSLGLAGADQETQYF	TGTGCCAGCAGCCTGGGACTAGCGGGAGCCGACCAAGAGACCCAGTACTTC
TRBV7-9	.	TRBJ1-2	.	CASSLEEGNYGYTF	TGTGCCAGCAGCTTAGAGGAGGGGAACTATGGCTACACCTTC
TRBV10-3	TRBD2	TRBJ2-3	few	CAISGGLAGTDTQYF	TGTGCCATCAGTGGGGGACTAGCGGGCACAGATACGCAGTATTTT
TRBV5-1	TRBD1	TRBJ1-2	.	CASSRKGQDYGYTF	TGCGCCAGCAGCCGAAAGGGACAGGACTATGGCTACACCTTC
TRBV7-2	.	TRBJ2-6	.	CASSLYYLSGANVLTF	TGTGCCAGCAGCTTGTACTATCTATCTGGGGCCAACGTCCTGACTTTC